These T cell receptor beta chains were read from a single sample in a study of T-cell memory formation after mild COVID-19. TCRdb re-called the 5' RACE reads with MiXCR, one entry per CDR3 protein. In the table there are 350,000 to 500,000 distinct CDR3 sequences, about 25% of which are singletons. Sequenced material: PBMCs or a T cell subset sorted from them (not recorded which). These receptors were taken from an adult woman who had mild COVID-19 (a few samples of this study predate the infection). Cell type and time point are not known. Both conserved end residues are part of each CDR3. D genes are given only for firm matches. Size tells how often a clone was seen (once, few, many) or the class of an expanded clone, and some rows leave it out.

d_call: -; j_call: TRBJ1-1; v_call: TRBV3-1; clone_size: -; cdr3_nt: TGTGCCAGCAAAGAGGGTTCCTTGAACACTGAAGCTTTCTTT; cdr3_aa: CASKEGSLNTEAFF
d_call: -; j_call: TRBJ1-1; v_call: TRBV7-8; clone_size: few; cdr3_nt: TGTGCCAGCAGCTTGGATGTGGGGGGGGCGAACACTGAAGCTTTCTTT; cdr3_aa: CASSLDVGGANTEAFF
d_call: TRBD2; j_call: TRBJ2-3; v_call: TRBV20-1; clone_size: -; cdr3_nt: TGCAGTGCTTTAGCGGGGGACACAGATACGCAGTATTTT; cdr3_aa: CSALAGDTDTQYF
d_call: TRBD1; j_call: TRBJ2-1; v_call: TRBV7-3; clone_size: few; cdr3_nt: TGTGCCAGCAGCCTTCCCGGGACAGAGTACAATGAGCAGTTCTTC; cdr3_aa: CASSLPGTEYNEQFF
d_call: -; j_call: TRBJ2-2; v_call: TRBV5-1; clone_size: few; cdr3_nt: TGCGCCAGCCTGGGGACTAACACCGGGGAGCTGTTTTTT; cdr3_aa: CASLGTNTGELFF
d_call: TRBD2; j_call: TRBJ2-7; v_call: TRBV7-2; clone_size: few; cdr3_nt: TGTGCCAGCACCGCCAAAAGCGGGACCCCCTACGAGCAGTACTTC; cdr3_aa: CASTAKSGTPYEQYF
d_call: TRBD2; j_call: TRBJ2-3; v_call: TRBV29-1; clone_size: few; cdr3_nt: TGCAGCGTTCTAGCGGGCACAGATACGCAGTATTTT; cdr3_aa: CSVLAGTDTQYF
d_call: TRBD1; j_call: TRBJ2-1; v_call: TRBV29-1; clone_size: -; cdr3_nt: TGCAGCGTAGTGGGACAGCGTACCTACAATGAGCAGTTCTTC; cdr3_aa: CSVVGQRTYNEQFF
d_call: TRBD1; j_call: TRBJ2-3; v_call: TRBV12-3/TRBV12-4; clone_size: -; cdr3_nt: TGTGCCAGCAGTTCAGGGACAGGGATTGGGGCCGGCACAGATACGCAGTATTTT; cdr3_aa: CASSSGTGIGAGTDTQYF
d_call: -; j_call: TRBJ1-2; v_call: TRBV6-5; clone_size: -; cdr3_nt: TGTGCCAGCAGACGCGACAGAGGGGGGAACTATGGCTACACCTTC; cdr3_aa: CASRRDRGGNYGYTF
d_call: -; j_call: TRBJ1-1; v_call: TRBV4-1; clone_size: -; cdr3_nt: TGCGCCAGCAGTGCAACCGGGACGGGGAACACTGAAGCTTTCTTT; cdr3_aa: CASSATGTGNTEAFF
d_call: -; j_call: TRBJ1-3; v_call: TRBV6-5; clone_size: -; cdr3_nt: TGTGCCAGCGCTCCTGCGACTGGAAACACCATATATTTT; cdr3_aa: CASAPATGNTIYF
d_call: TRBD1; j_call: TRBJ1-1; v_call: TRBV19; clone_size: -; cdr3_nt: TGTGCCAGTAGTATAGTAGACAGGGACGTCACTGAAGCTTTCTTT; cdr3_aa: CASSIVDRDVTEAFF
d_call: -; j_call: TRBJ2-1; v_call: TRBV24-1; clone_size: few; cdr3_nt: TGTGCCACCAGTGACCCACAGGGTACCTACAATGAGCAGTTCTTC; cdr3_aa: CATSDPQGTYNEQFF
d_call: -; j_call: TRBJ2-7; v_call: TRBV4-1; clone_size: -; cdr3_nt: TGCGCCAGCAGCCAAACGGGCCTTAGGGCTTCCCTCTTC; cdr3_aa: CASSQTGLRASLF
d_call: -; j_call: TRBJ2-3; v_call: TRBV5-1; clone_size: many; cdr3_nt: TGCGCCAGCAGCTTGGATCAGGAGGCAGATACGCAGTATTTT; cdr3_aa: CASSLDQEADTQYF
d_call: -; j_call: TRBJ2-3; v_call: TRBV9; clone_size: -; cdr3_nt: TGTGCCAGCAGCTACGGGGACACAGATACGCAGTATTTT; cdr3_aa: CASSYGDTDTQYF
d_call: -; j_call: TRBJ1-1; v_call: TRBV12-3/TRBV12-4; clone_size: few; cdr3_nt: TGTGCCAGCGAATCCCGACGGGGCGTGACTGAAGCTTTCTTT; cdr3_aa: CASESRRGVTEAFF
d_call: TRBD1; j_call: TRBJ2-1; v_call: TRBV4-2; clone_size: few; cdr3_nt: TGTGCCAGCAGCCAAGATAAGGGGGCGCGGGAGCAGTTCTTC; cdr3_aa: CASSQDKGAREQFF
d_call: -; j_call: TRBJ2-7; v_call: TRBV10-3; clone_size: -; cdr3_nt: TGTGCCACGGCGGACGGTGATACCTACGAGCAGTACTTC; cdr3_aa: CATADGDTYEQYF
d_call: -; j_call: TRBJ2-3; v_call: TRBV12-3/TRBV12-4; clone_size: few; cdr3_nt: TGTGCCATCTGCCCGGACGCCCGAACGGATACGCAGTATTTT; cdr3_aa: CAICPDARTDTQYF
d_call: -; j_call: TRBJ1-1; v_call: TRBV5-1; clone_size: few; cdr3_nt: TGCGCCAGCAGCTCTTGGATTACGGGAACTGAAGCTTTCTTT; cdr3_aa: CASSSWITGTEAFF
d_call: -; j_call: TRBJ1-2; v_call: TRBV7-9; clone_size: few; cdr3_nt: TGTGCCAGCAGCTTAGGGACAGCCCTGTATGGCTACACCTTC; cdr3_aa: CASSLGTALYGYTF
d_call: -; j_call: TRBJ2-5; v_call: TRBV29-1; clone_size: many; cdr3_nt: TGCAGCGGGGCGCACAGGAGAGGCCAAGAGACCCAGTACTTC; cdr3_aa: CSGAHRRGQETQYF
d_call: TRBD2; j_call: TRBJ2-7; v_call: TRBV7-2; clone_size: few; cdr3_nt: TGTGCCAGCAGCTTTACTAGCGGGGTCCACGAGCAGTACTTC; cdr3_aa: CASSFTSGVHEQYF
d_call: -; j_call: TRBJ2-1; v_call: TRBV12-3/TRBV12-4; clone_size: -; cdr3_nt: TGTGCCAGCAGCCAGGGGGGGGGGTCCTACAATGAGCAGTTCTTC; cdr3_aa: CASSQGGGSYNEQFF
d_call: TRBD1; j_call: TRBJ2-5; v_call: TRBV5-1; clone_size: few; cdr3_nt: TGCGCCAGCAGCAGGGGACAGGGGGCGTCGGAGACCCAGTACTTC; cdr3_aa: CASSRGQGASETQYF
d_call: TRBD1; j_call: TRBJ2-7; v_call: TRBV7-2; clone_size: few; cdr3_nt: TGTGCCAGCAGCTTACCCACAATTCAGGGGGCTTTCTCCTACGAGCAGTACTTC; cdr3_aa: CASSLPTIQGAFSYEQYF
d_call: TRBD1; j_call: TRBJ1-2; v_call: TRBV6-5; clone_size: -; cdr3_nt: TGTGCCAGCAGTCGGGACAGGGTTGACTATGGCTACACCTTC; cdr3_aa: CASSRDRVDYGYTF
d_call: TRBD2; j_call: TRBJ2-2; v_call: TRBV5-1; clone_size: few; cdr3_nt: TGCGCCAGCACTCTAGCGGGGCTCACCGGGGAGCTGTTTTTT; cdr3_aa: CASTLAGLTGELFF
d_call: -; j_call: TRBJ2-5; v_call: TRBV4-3; clone_size: many; cdr3_nt: TGCGCCAGCAGCCAAGAATGGGATGAGGAACAAGAGACCCAGTACTTC; cdr3_aa: CASSQEWDEEQETQYF
d_call: -; j_call: TRBJ1-2; v_call: TRBV7-2; clone_size: few; cdr3_nt: TGTGCCAGCAGCTTAGAGGCGGAAGCTAACTATGGCTACACCTTC; cdr3_aa: CASSLEAEANYGYTF
d_call: -; j_call: TRBJ2-1; v_call: TRBV5-6; clone_size: -; cdr3_nt: TGTGCCAGCAGCTTAAGAAGTTACAATGAGCAGTTCTTC; cdr3_aa: CASSLRSYNEQFF
d_call: -; j_call: TRBJ1-3; v_call: TRBV29-1; clone_size: -; cdr3_nt: TGCAGCGCCGTTCAGGGTAACTCTGGAAACACCATATATTTT; cdr3_aa: CSAVQGNSGNTIYF
d_call: -; j_call: TRBJ2-3; v_call: TRBV3-1; clone_size: many; cdr3_nt: TGTGCCAGCAGCCAAGGTCGGGGAGCCGGAGATACGCAGTATTTT; cdr3_aa: CASSQGRGAGDTQYF
d_call: TRBD1; j_call: TRBJ2-7; v_call: TRBV18; clone_size: -; cdr3_nt: TGTGCCAGCTCACCACCGAGGGGGCGGATAGCCTACGAGCAGTACTTC; cdr3_aa: CASSPPRGRIAYEQYF
d_call: TRBD2; j_call: TRBJ2-7; v_call: TRBV6-2/TRBV6-3; clone_size: -; cdr3_nt: TGTGCCAGCACCGACCAGCTAGCGGGCAGCTACGAGCAGTACTTC; cdr3_aa: CASTDQLAGSYEQYF
d_call: -; j_call: TRBJ2-5; v_call: TRBV5-1; clone_size: few; cdr3_nt: TGCGCCAGCAGCTTTCGGACAAGCCAAGAGACCCAGTACTTC; cdr3_aa: CASSFRTSQETQYF
d_call: -; j_call: TRBJ2-7; v_call: TRBV6-4; clone_size: few; cdr3_nt: TGTGCCAGCAGTGAAAGTACTGGGTTGAAGCAGTACTTC; cdr3_aa: CASSESTGLKQYF
d_call: TRBD1; j_call: TRBJ2-2; v_call: TRBV5-4; clone_size: -; cdr3_nt: TGTGCCAGCAGCGTACAGGGGGCTAGGGCCGGGGAGCTGTTTTTT; cdr3_aa: CASSVQGARAGELFF
d_call: -; j_call: TRBJ1-3; v_call: TRBV6-5; clone_size: -; cdr3_nt: TGTGCCAGCAGTTACTCGATGGGCCTTATGGAAGGAAACACCATATATTTT; cdr3_aa: CASSYSMGLMEGNTIYF
d_call: TRBD1; j_call: TRBJ2-1; v_call: TRBV9; clone_size: few; cdr3_nt: TGTGCCAGCAGCTTCGGCGGGACAGGGGGTATCAATGAGCAGTTCTTC; cdr3_aa: CASSFGGTGGINEQFF